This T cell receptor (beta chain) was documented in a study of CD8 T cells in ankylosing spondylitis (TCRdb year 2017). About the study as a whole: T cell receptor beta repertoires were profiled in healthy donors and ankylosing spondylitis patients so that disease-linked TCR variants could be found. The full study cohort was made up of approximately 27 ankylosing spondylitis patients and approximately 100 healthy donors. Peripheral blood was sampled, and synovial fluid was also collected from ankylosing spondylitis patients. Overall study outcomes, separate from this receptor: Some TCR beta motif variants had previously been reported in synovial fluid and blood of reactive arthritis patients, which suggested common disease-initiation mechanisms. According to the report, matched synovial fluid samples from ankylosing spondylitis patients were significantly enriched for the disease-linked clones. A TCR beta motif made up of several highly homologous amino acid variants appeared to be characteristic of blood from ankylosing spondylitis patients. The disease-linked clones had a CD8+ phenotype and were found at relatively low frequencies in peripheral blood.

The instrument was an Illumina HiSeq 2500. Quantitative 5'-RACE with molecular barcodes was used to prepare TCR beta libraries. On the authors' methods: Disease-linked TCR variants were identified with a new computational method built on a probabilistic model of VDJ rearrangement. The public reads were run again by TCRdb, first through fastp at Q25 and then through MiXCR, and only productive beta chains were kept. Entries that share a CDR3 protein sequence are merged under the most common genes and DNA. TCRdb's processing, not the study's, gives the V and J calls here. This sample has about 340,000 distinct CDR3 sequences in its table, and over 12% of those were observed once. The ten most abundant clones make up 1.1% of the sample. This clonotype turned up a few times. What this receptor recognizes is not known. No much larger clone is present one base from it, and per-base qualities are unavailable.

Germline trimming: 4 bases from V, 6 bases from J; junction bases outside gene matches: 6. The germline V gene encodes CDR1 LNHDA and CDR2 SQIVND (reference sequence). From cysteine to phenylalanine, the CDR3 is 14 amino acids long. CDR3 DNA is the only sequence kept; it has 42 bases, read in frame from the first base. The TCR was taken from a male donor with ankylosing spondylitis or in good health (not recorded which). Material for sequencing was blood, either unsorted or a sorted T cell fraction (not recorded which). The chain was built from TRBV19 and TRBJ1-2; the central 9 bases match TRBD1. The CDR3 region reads CASSNRDRVHGYTF. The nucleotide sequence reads TGTGCCAGTAGTAACCGGGACAGGGTCCATGGCTACACCTTC.